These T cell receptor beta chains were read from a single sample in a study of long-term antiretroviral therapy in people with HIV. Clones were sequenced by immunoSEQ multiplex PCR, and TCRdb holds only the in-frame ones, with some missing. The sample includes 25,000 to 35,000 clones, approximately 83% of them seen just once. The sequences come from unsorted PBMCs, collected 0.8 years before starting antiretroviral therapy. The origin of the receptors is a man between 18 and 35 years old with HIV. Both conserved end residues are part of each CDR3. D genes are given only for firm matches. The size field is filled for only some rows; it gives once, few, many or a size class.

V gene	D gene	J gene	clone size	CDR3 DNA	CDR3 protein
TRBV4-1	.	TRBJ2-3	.	TGCGCCAGCAGCTTCGCGAACAGGGCAACAGATACGCAGTATTTT	CASSFANRATDTQYF
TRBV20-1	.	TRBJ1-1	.	TGCAGTGCGGGTCTGGGGGATAGGGCTTTCTTT	CSAGLGDRAFF
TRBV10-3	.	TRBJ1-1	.	TGTGCCATCCAAGGACCTCAGAACACTGAAGCTTTCTTT	CAIQGPQNTEAFF
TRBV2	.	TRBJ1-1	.	TGTGCCAGCAGGCGCACTGAAGCTTTCTTT	CASRRTEAFF
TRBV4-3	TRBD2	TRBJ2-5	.	TGCGCCAGCAGCCGCTTGACTAGCGGCCAAGAGACCCAGTACTTC	CASSRLTSGQETQYF
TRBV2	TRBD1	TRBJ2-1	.	TGTGCCAGCGCCTGGGACAGGGGGAATGAGCAGTTCTTC	CASAWDRGNEQFF
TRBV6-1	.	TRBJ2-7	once	TGTGCCAGCAGTGAGGGGGCCCACGGCCCCTACGAGCAGTACTTC	CASSEGAHGPYEQYF
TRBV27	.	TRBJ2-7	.	TGTGCCAGCAGTTTATCAGGACCCTACGAGCAGTACTTC	CASSLSGPYEQYF
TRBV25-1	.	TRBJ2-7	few	TGTGCCAGCAGTGAATACCGGGACTCTAAGCAGTACTTC	CASSEYRDSKQYF
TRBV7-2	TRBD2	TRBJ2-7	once	TGTGCCAGCAGGGCTAGCGGGAGTAGCGACGAGCAGTACTTC	CASRASGSSDEQYF
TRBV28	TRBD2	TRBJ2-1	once	TGTGCCAGCAGTACTAGCGGGAGGACTAACAATGAGCAGTTCTTC	CASSTSGRTNNEQFF
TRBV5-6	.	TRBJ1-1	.	TGTGCCAGCAGCCGGGACTTTGGGGGGACTGAAGCTTTCTTT	CASSRDFGGTEAFF
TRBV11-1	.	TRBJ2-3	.	TGTGCCAGCAGATGGACAGAGGATACGCAGTATTTT	CASRWTEDTQYF
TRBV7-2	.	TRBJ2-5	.	TGTGCCAGCAAGCTTTGGGTTTCATGGGAGACCCAGTACTTC	CASKLWVSWETQYF
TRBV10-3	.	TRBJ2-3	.	TGTGCCATACGACTATCCGATACGCAGTATTTT	CAIRLSDTQYF
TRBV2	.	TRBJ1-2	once	TGTGCCAGCAGTGAAGCAGGGGGGGGGATTGATGGCTACACCTTC	CASSEAGGGIDGYTF
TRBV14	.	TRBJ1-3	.	TGTGCCAGCAGCCAAAGGGGAGGTGGAAACACCATATATTTT	CASSQRGGGNTIYF
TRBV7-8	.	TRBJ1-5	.	TGTGCCAGCAGCTTAGCGGGTCGGGGCAGCAATCAGCCCCAGCATTTT	CASSLAGRGSNQPQHF
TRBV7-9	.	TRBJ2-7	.	TGTGCCAGCAGCTTCCGCGGTACAAAAATTTGGGACGAGCAGTACTTC	CASSFRGTKIWDEQYF
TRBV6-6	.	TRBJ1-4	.	TGTGCCAGCAGTTACGGGTGGGGGAATGAAAAACTGTTTTTT	CASSYGWGNEKLFF
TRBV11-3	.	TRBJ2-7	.	TGTGCCAGCAGCTTAGAGACCGGCTACGAGCAGTACTTC	CASSLETGYEQYF
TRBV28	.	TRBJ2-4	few	TGTGCCAGCAGTTCGGTTCAAAACATTCAGTACTTC	CASSSVQNIQYF
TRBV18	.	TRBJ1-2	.	TGTGCCAGCTCACCACCGGTGGTAAAGGCTAACTATGGCTACACCTTC	CASSPPVVKANYGYTF
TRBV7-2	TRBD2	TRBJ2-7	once	TGTGCCAGCAGCTTAGTAGCGGGAGACACCTACGAGCAGTACTTC	CASSLVAGDTYEQYF
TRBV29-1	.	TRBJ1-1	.	TGCAGAGTGACAGCTAACACTGAAGCTTTCTTT	CRVTANTEAFF
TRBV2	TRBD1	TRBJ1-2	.	TGTGCCAGCAGTACCCGGACAGGGATCGGCTACACCTTC	CASSTRTGIGYTF
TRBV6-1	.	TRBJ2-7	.	TGTGCCGCCGCCCCTTCGGGGGACTCCTACGAGCAGTACTTC	CAAAPSGDSYEQYF
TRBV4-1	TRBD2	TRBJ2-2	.	TGCGCCAGCAGCCACGGAGCGGGAGGGCGGACCGGGGAGCTGTTTTTT	CASSHGAGGRTGELFF
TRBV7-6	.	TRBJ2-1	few	TGTGCCAGCAGCTTATCCGGGCGCTACAATGAGCAGTTCTTC	CASSLSGRYNEQFF
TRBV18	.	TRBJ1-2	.	TGTGCCAGCTCACCACCGGGGGATGGCTACACCTTC	CASSPPGDGYTF
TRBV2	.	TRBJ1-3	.	TGTGCCAGCAGGGTACAGGGACCTGGAAACACCATATATTTT	CASRVQGPGNTIYF
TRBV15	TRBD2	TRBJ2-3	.	TGTGCCACCAGCAGTGAAGGGGTTGGGGGCGGGGGGATCACAGATACGCAGTATTTT	CATSSEGVGGGGITDTQYF
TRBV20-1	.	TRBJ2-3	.	TGCAGTGCTAGTGACGTGCATACGCAGTATTTT	CSASDVHTQYF
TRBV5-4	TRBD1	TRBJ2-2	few	TGTGCCAGCAGCCCATCAGGGGGTCGCACCGGGGAGCTGTTTTTT	CASSPSGGRTGELFF
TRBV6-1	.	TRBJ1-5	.	TGTGCCAGCAGTGAAAGGGCTAGCAATCAGCCCCAGCATTTT	CASSERASNQPQHF
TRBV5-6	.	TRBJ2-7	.	TGTGCCAGCAGCACCATGGCAGGGGCGGGGTTGGAGCAGTACTTC	CASSTMAGAGLEQYF
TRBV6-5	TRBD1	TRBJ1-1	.	TGTGCCAGCAGCTTAGGACAGGGGACTGAAGCTTTCTTT	CASSLGQGTEAFF
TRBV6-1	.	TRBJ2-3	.	TGTGCCAGCAGTGAAAAATCGGGGACTGTGGCAGATACGCAGTATTTT	CASSEKSGTVADTQYF
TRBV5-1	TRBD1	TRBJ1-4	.	TGCGCCAGCAGCTTGACAGGGGGTAGTGAAAAACTGTTTTTT	CASSLTGGSEKLFF
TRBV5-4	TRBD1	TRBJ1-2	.	TGTGCCAGCAGCTTGGGACTAGTTACAGGGGGCGCAGAGTATGGCTACACCTTC	CASSLGLVTGGAEYGYTF
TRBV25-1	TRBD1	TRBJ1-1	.	TGTGCCAGCAGTACCGGACAGGGAAGAACTGAAGCTTTCTTT	CASSTGQGRTEAFF
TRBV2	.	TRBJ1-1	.	TGTGCCAGCAGAACAGGGAGAGGCGTCACTGAAGCTTTCTTT	CASRTGRGVTEAFF
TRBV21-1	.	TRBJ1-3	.	TGTGCCAGCAGCACCTGCAGAGGAAACACCATATATTTT	CASSTCRGNTIYF
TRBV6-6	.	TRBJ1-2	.	TGTGCCACCTACTTGGAGGGGGGCGACTATGGCTACACCTTC	CATYLEGGDYGYTF